The present T cell receptor (beta chain) was sequenced within a study of shared clonotypes between healthy human individuals. Of note for this clone: What it recognizes is unknown.

CD45RO-negative CD8 cells positively selected for CCR7 made up the naive population, which excluded terminally differentiated effector memory CD45RA+ cells. With 0 bases clipped from V and 7 bases from J, the junction kept 7 bases outside the gene matches. The CDR3 contains 16 residues. CDR1 is SQVTM and CDR2 is ANQGSEA in the germline V gene. Genomic DNA (from each subset) was split evenly across several immunoSEQ plates. The table came from immunoSEQ multiplex PCR; TCRdb's copy has only in-frame clones and leaves some out. The sample includes 700,000 to 950,000 clones, about 96% of them seen just once. Study-level results: Rarefaction showed that sequencing of sorted subsets was incomplete (despite large depth). Researchers sampled only blood; tissue repertoires likely differ. Memory subsets generally showed smaller estimated richness than naive subsets did.

The chain recombines TRBV29-1 with TRBJ2-1; 12 bases fit TRBD2. This TCR came from a man aged 25-40 years in good health. The source material was naive CD8+ T cells sorted from blood. The chain's CDR3 is CSVEESTSGSWNEQFF. DNA for the CDR3: TGCAGCGTTGAAGAATCGACTAGCGGGAGCTGGAATGAGCAGTTCTTC.